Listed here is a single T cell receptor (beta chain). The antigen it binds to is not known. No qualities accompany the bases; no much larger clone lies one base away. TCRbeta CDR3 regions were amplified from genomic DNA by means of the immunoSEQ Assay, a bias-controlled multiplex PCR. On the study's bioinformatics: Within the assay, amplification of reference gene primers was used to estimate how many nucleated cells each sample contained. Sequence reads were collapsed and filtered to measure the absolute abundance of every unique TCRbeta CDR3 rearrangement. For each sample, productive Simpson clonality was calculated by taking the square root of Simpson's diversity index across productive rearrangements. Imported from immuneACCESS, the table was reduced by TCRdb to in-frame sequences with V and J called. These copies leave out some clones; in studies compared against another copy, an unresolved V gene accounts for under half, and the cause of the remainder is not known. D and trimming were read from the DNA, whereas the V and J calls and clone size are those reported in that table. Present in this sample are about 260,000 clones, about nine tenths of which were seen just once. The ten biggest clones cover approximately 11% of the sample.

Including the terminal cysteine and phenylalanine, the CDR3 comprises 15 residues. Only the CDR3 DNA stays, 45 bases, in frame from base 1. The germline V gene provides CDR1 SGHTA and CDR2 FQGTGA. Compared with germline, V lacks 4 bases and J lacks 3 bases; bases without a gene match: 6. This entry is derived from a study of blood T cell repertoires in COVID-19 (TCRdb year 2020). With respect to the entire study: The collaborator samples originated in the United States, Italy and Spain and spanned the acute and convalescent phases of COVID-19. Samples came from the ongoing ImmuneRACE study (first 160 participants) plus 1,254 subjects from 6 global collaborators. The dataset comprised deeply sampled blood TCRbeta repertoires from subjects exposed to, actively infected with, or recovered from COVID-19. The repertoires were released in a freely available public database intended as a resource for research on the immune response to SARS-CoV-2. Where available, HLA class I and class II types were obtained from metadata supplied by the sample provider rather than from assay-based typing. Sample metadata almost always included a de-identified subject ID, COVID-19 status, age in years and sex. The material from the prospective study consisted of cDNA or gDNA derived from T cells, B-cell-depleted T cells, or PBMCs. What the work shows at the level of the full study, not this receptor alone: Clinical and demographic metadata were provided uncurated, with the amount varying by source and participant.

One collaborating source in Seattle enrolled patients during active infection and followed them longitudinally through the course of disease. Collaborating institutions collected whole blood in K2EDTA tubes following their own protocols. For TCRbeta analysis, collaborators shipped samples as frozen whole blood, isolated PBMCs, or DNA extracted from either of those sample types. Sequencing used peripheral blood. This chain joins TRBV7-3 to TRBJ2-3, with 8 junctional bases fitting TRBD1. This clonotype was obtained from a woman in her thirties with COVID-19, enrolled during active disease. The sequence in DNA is TGTGCCAGCAGCTCAGGGGGCGCATGGACAGATACGCAGTATTTT. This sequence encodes CASSSGGAWTDTQYF.